This T cell receptor (beta chain) comes out of a study of shared clonotypes between healthy human individuals. Germline CDR1 reads SGHNT; CDR2 reads YYREEE (reference sequence). Trimming took off 4 bases at V and 4 bases at J, with 15 bases between the two ends. CDR3 length equals 14 residues. Profiling relied on immunoSEQ multiplex PCR, and the TCRdb table lists in-frame clones only, not all of them. The sample consists of more than 2,000,000 clones, roughly 93% of them appearing once. The TCR comes from a man aged 18 to 30 in good health. Some clones in this sample may be carry-over from other donors' samples. V is TRBV5-4 and J is TRBJ2-7, with D perhaps matching TRBD2 (6 bases). Sequencing was carried out using naive CD4+ T cells from PBMCs. The subset denotes: CD45RA+ positively selected. This chain's CDR3 is CASSRLGSRYEQYF. The CDR3 DNA sequence: TGTGCCAGCAGCCGACTAGGTTCTAGGTACGAGCAGTACTTC.